These 8 T cell receptor beta chains came from one sample sequenced in a study of blood T cell repertoires in COVID-19. Sequenced by immunoSEQ multiplex PCR; TCRdb stores in-frame clones only, minus some. The table lists roughly 360,000 clones, around 83% of them singletons. Sample: PBMCs or T cells enriched from blood (not recorded which). The receptors here all came from a woman aged 50 to 60 who had recovered from COVID-19.

This clone was detected only once. V and J are TRBV7-2 and TRBJ1-2; 9 bases line up with TRBD1. Losses at the gene ends were 2 bases for V and 2 bases for J; bases not matched to a gene: 6. Germline CDR1 and CDR2: SGHTA and FQGNSA. This CDR3 spans 16 amino acids. The CDR3 reads CASSLLPGQGNYGYTF. DNA of the CDR3: TGTGCCAGCAGCTTACTTCCGGGACAGGGAAACTATGGCTACACCTTC.

In nucleotides, the CDR3 is TGCGCCAGCAGCTTGTGGGAGGGACAGGTCTACGAGCAGTACTTC. Encoded protein: CASSLWEGQVYEQYF. The V call is TRBV5-1, the J call TRBJ2-7; D possibly corresponds to TRBD1 (8 bases). The CDR3 runs 15 residues. The V gene's germline CDR1 is SGHRS and CDR2 YFSETQ. V was pared by 1 base and J by 3 bases, with 14 bases between. The full variable domain, completed using reference TRBV5-1 and TRBJ2-7, is KAGVTQTPRYLIKTRGQQVTLSCSPISGHRSVSWYQQTPGQGLQFLFEYFSETQRNKGNFPGRFSGRQFSNSRSEMNVSTLELGDSALYLCASSLWEGQVYEQYFGPGTRLTVT.

This clone appeared a single time. Here the CDR3 reads CASSLGRSSGANVLTF. The CDR3, as DNA: TGTGCCAGCAGCTTAGGACGGAGCTCTGGGGCCAACGTCCTGACTTTC. The chain combines TRBV7-6 with TRBJ2-6; no definite D call. Germline CDR1 SGHVS, CDR2 FNYEAQ. The CDR3 totals 16 residues. V gave up 1 base and J gave up 0 bases, with 7 bases separating them.

V is TRBV5-1 and J is TRBJ1-2, with TRBD1 matching 10 bases. This CDR3 has 15 amino acids. J lost 4 bases, V lost 3 bases, and 6 bases had no gene match. The germline CDR1 and CDR2 sequences are SGHRS and YFSETQ. This CDR3 is CASSSDRGPIYGYTF. CDR3 nucleotides: TGCGCCAGCAGCTCAGACAGGGGGCCTATCTATGGCTACACCTTC.

The chain links TRBV28 to TRBJ1-2; TRBD1 aligns across 10 bases. The trim removed 6 bases at V and 8 bases at J, leaving 6 bases unmatched. This CDR3 comprises 13 residues. Germline loops: CDR1 MDHEN, CDR2 SYDVKM. The DNA of the CDR3 is TGTGCCAGCAGCCGACAGGGGGCGGGCGGCTACACCTTC. Protein: CASSRQGAGGYTF.

V usage is TRBV6-1 and J usage is TRBJ2-1; 10 bases are a match to TRBD2. Per the germline V gene, CDR1 is MNHNS and CDR2 is SASEGT. The CDR3 extends over 19 amino acids. The trim removed 4 bases at V and 9 bases at J, leaving 21 bases unmatched. CDR3 DNA: TGTGCCAGCAGTGTGAAAGTGGGCGGGCTAGCGGGGGTCATGGGTGAGCAGTTCTTC. This encodes CASSVKVGGLAGVMGEQFF.

The chain combines TRBV4-3 with TRBJ2-1; the match to TRBD2 covers 7 bases. The CDR3 spans 15 residues. Germline-derived CDR1 and CDR2 are LGHNA and YSLEER. V trimming: 2 bases; J trimming: 3 bases; junction bases outside the gene matches: 4. The CDR3 region is CASSQTGTNYNEQFF. The DNA of the CDR3 is TGCGCCAGCAGCCAAACCGGGACTAACTACAATGAGCAGTTCTTC.

This clone was observed a handful of times. V is TRBV4-3 and J is TRBJ1-2; tentatively, D is TRBD1 (5 bases). Trimming removed 4 bases at V and 6 bases at J, with 12 bases between. CDR3 length: 13 amino acids. Per the germline V gene, CDR1 is LGHNA and CDR2 is YSLEER. CDR3 nucleotides: TGCGCCAGCAGCCGGGAGGGGAAGGATGGCTACACCTTC. Its protein is CASSREGKDGYTF.